Reported below is one T cell receptor beta chain. The antigen is unknown. The CDR3 consists of 14 residues. The V gene's germline CDR1 is DFQATT and CDR2 SNEGSKA (reference sequence). Trimming removed 6 bases from V and 0 bases from J, with 13 bases in between. This sample was included in a study of blood T cells in healthy people across ages. Study-wide findings and caveats: Bulk PBMC profiling left naive and antigen-experienced comparisons inconclusive.

Through a sample-barcoded 5' primer and a J-beta primer mix, a second PCR was run for roughly 6 to 12 cycles. TCRdb reprocessed the 5' RACE reads with MiXCR, giving one entry per CDR3 protein. The table includes about 760,000 distinct CDR3 sequences, around a quarter detected once. This same sample was also taken into another study, of T cells of mothers and their children.

The TCR sequence derives from a boy younger than 18 in good health. The chain uses TRBV20-1 and TRBJ2-3, with D uncertain. Material: blood. The CDR3 region is CSAFRLGSTDTQYF. The CDR3 DNA sequence: TGCAGTGCCTTCAGGCTCGGAAGCACAGATACGCAGTATTTT.